Below are 19 T cell receptor beta chains sequenced from a single sample in a study of blood T cell repertoires in COVID-19. TCRdb's copy holds only in-frame clones and misses some; the assay was immunoSEQ multiplex PCR. The sample yields some 250,000 clones, roughly 90% seen once. Sequencing used peripheral blood. The receptors originated from a man in his sixties with acute or convalescent COVID-19.

This clone was seen a single time. The chain couples TRBV5-1 to TRBJ1-1; D unresolved. From germline, CDR1 is SGHRS and CDR2 YFSETQ. Trimming left V 5 bases short and J 3 bases short, with 14 bases between. The CDR3 is 14 amino acids. CDR3 sequence reads: CASRPGKADTEAFF. CDR3 DNA sequence: TGCGCCAGCAGACCCGGGAAAGCGGACACTGAAGCTTTCTTT.

This chain connects TRBV7-9 to TRBJ1-2, with a weak D call TRBD1 (6 bases). The CDR3 runs 14 residues. The V and J ends lost 4 bases and 3 bases respectively, with 12 bases between them. CDR1 and CDR2 (germline): SEHNR, FQNEAQ (reference sequence). The CDR3 DNA sequence: TGTGCCAGCAGCTCCTCGGACAGATACTATGGCTACACCTTC. Translated: CASSSSDRYYGYTF.

The chain joins TRBV7-9 to TRBJ1-1; D gene ambiguous. The CDR3 runs 11 residues. V was shortened by 8 bases and J by 0 bases, with 4 bases between the two germline ends. The V gene's germline CDR1 is SEHNR and CDR2 FQNEAQ (reference sequence). The CDR3 region is CASLLNTEAFF. For the CDR3, the DNA is TGTGCCAGCCTATTGAACACTGAAGCTTTCTTT. The full variable domain, in which reference TRBV7-9 and TRBJ1-1 provide the parts outside the CDR3, is DTGVSQNPRHKITKRGQNVTFRCDPISEHNRLYWYRQTLGQGPEFLTYFQNEAQLEKSRLLSDRFSAERPKGSFSTLEIQRTEQGDSAMYLCASLLNTEAFFGQGTRLTVV.

This clone has more than one count but fewer than ten. V is TRBV5-1 and J is TRBJ2-5; 8 bases match TRBD1. Unmatched junction bases numbered 3, after V lost 2 bases and J lost 3 bases. CDR3 length: 14 residues. Germline V gene data show CDR1 as SGHRS and CDR2 as YFSETQ. CDR3 in DNA: TGCGCCAGCAGCTTCGGACAGGGAAAAGAGACCCAGTACTTC. Residues: CASSFGQGKETQYF.

The J gene is TRBJ1-5, the V gene TRBV6-6; 7 nucleotides match TRBD1. This CDR3 has 16 amino acids. Germline CDR1 MNHNY, CDR2 SVGAGI (reference sequence). Trimming cost V 5 bases and J 0 bases; bases outside gene matches: 7. CDR3 nucleotide sequence: TGTGCCAGCAGTCGACAGGGCACTATTAGCAATCAGCCCCAGCATTTT. Residues: CASSRQGTISNQPQHF.

The chain is built from TRBV6-1 and TRBJ1-5, with 7 bases that match TRBD1. Trimming took 2 bases from V and 7 from J; bases not matched to a gene: 8. Germline V lookup: CDR1 MNHNS, CDR2 SASEGT. There are 15 residues in the CDR3. CDR3 nucleotides: TGTGCCAGCAGTGAAAACAGGGGTGTGGGACAGCCCCAGCATTTT. It codes for CASSENRGVGQPQHF.

With respect to this clone: The same CDR3 also results from other DNA sequences found in this sample. V is TRBV9 and J is TRBJ2-7; 7 bases are shared with TRBD2. Germline V gene lookup returns CDR1 SGDLS and CDR2 YYNGEE. After removal of 0 bases from V and 0 bases from J, the junction contained 0 bases not matched to a gene. The CDR3 extends over 14 amino acids. The CDR3: CASSVGGSSYEQYF. The CDR3 DNA reads as TGTGCCAGCAGCGTAGGCGGGAGCTCCTACGAGCAGTACTTC.

This sequence joins TRBV27 and TRBJ1-6; D not certain. V was trimmed by 5 bases and J by 0 bases, leaving 11 bases between them. The CDR3 sequence is 16 residues long. The V gene's germline CDR1 is MNHEY and CDR2 SMNVEV (reference sequence). In DNA, the CDR3 is TGTGCCAGCAGTCCTGCGGGGAGCTCCTATAATTCACCCCTCCACTTT. It is translated as CASSPAGSSYNSPLHF.

The V call is TRBV7-3, the J call TRBJ2-1; no definite D call. The CDR3 spans 15 residues. Looked up from germline, CDR1 is SGHTA and CDR2 is FQGTGA. Trimming left V 2 bases short and J 0 bases short, with 8 bases between. The CDR3 here is CASSLDSSSYNEQFF. The CDR3 nucleotides are TGTGCCAGCAGCTTAGATTCTAGCTCCTACAATGAGCAGTTCTTC.

The V call is TRBV27, the J call TRBJ1-6; 9 nucleotides align to TRBD1. Germline lookup yields CDR1 MNHEY and CDR2 SMNVEV (reference sequence). V lost 8 bases to trimming and J lost 18 bases; unmatched junction nucleotides: 11. The CDR3 spans 12 residues. The CDR3: CASWSPGTGPHF. The CDR3 nucleotides read TGTGCCAGCTGGTCTCCCGGGACAGGGCCCCACTTT.

The J gene is TRBJ2-3, the V gene TRBV11-2; 10 nucleotides match TRBD1. Per the germline V gene, CDR1 is SGHAT and CDR2 is FQNNGV. The CDR3 runs 12 residues. V lost 4 bases and J lost 14; bases outside the gene matches: 6. CDR3 amino acids: CASSSRTGGRYF. CDR3 coding DNA: TGTGCCAGCAGCTCAAGGACAGGGGGACGGTATTTT.

This clone has only a few counts. This chain joins TRBV6-1 and TRBJ1-1, with D uncertain. The V end lost 3 bases, the J end lost 1 base, and 9 bases lay between the germline ends. In germline, CDR1 is MNHNS, CDR2 SASEGT. This CDR3 has 14 amino acids. The DNA of the CDR3 is TGTGCCAGCAGTGACGGCGGCAGGAACACTGAAGCTTTCTTT. Translation: CASSDGGRNTEAFF.

This clone was detected only once. The J gene is TRBJ2-7, the V gene TRBV5-5; tentatively, D is TRBD2 (5 bases). Trimming shortened V by 0 bases and J by 3 bases, and 19 bases separated the two germline ends. The length of the CDR3 is 17 residues. From germline, CDR1 is SGHKS and CDR2 YYEKEE (reference sequence). In DNA form, the CDR3 reads TGTGCCAGCAGCTTGGCGGGAAATCGGGGTCGGTTCTACGAGCAGTACTTC. Translating gives CASSLAGNRGRFYEQYF. Variable domain in full (rest from reference TRBV5-5 and TRBJ2-7): DAGVTQSPTHLIKTRGQQVTLRCSPISGHKSVSWYQQVLGQGPQFIFQYYEKEERGRGNFPDRFSARQFPNYSSELNVNALLLGDSALYLCASSLAGNRGRFYEQYFGPGTRLTVT.

This sequence joins TRBV5-1 and TRBJ2-7; a weak D match, TRBD2 (6 bases). The germline V gene encodes CDR1 SGHRS and CDR2 YFSETQ. V was pared by 4 bases and J by 2 bases, with 19 bases between. This CDR3 is built from 16 residues. The CDR3 is CASSLSSGGETYEQYF. CDR3 DNA sequence: TGCGCCAGCAGCCTTTCATCCGGGGGTGAAACCTACGAGCAGTACTTC.

V and J are TRBV19 and TRBJ1-5, with D possibly matching TRBD1 (5 bases). The CDR3 is 13 residues long. Per the germline V gene, CDR1 is LNHDA and CDR2 is SQIVND (reference sequence). Deletions cut 7 bases from V and 7 bases from J, with 14 bases between. Here the CDR3 reads CASKDGASQPQHF. Written as DNA, the CDR3 is TGTGCCAGTAAAGATGGGGCGAGCCAGCCCCAGCATTTT.

This chain links TRBV3-1 (or the pseudogene TRBV3-2) with TRBJ2-3, with 7 bases matching TRBD2. The junction had 2 bases not matched to a gene; V was cut back by 4 bases and J by 4 bases. This CDR3 comprises 13 residues. Germline loops: CDR1 LGHDT, CDR2 YNNKEL (reference sequence). The CDR3 DNA is TGTGCCAGCAGCCGCCGGGGGGCAGATACGCAGTATTTT. Its protein product is CASSRRGADTQYF.

V is TRBV28 and J is TRBJ2-4; TRBD2 agrees at 10 bases. Trimming took 3 bases from V and 6 from J; bases not matched to a gene: 11. Germline CDR1 is MDHEN and CDR2 is SYDVKM. This CDR3 region has 17 residues. CDR3 protein: CASSFPGLAGAGNIQYF. The CDR3 region has the DNA TGTGCCAGCAGTTTTCCGGGGCTAGCGGGAGCCGGAAACATTCAGTACTTC. Supplemented by reference TRBV28 and TRBJ2-4, the full variable domain reads DVKVTQSSRYLVKRTGEKVFLECVQDMDHENMFWYRQDPGLGLRLIYFSYDVKMKEKGDIPEGYSVSREKKERFSLILESASTNQTSMYLCASSFPGLAGAGNIQYFGAGTRLSVL.

V usage is TRBV27 and J usage is TRBJ1-2; D may be TRBD1 (5 bases). Trimming stripped 6 bases from V and 4 bases from J, with 12 bases between. CDR1 and CDR2 from the germline V gene are MNHEY and SMNVEV (reference sequence). The CDR3 is made up of 13 amino acids. The CDR3 DNA is TGTGCCAGCAGACAGGCCTGGGGCTATGGCTACACCTTC. Protein: CASRQAWGYGYTF.

This chain connects TRBV11-2 to TRBJ2-7; D perhaps matches TRBD2 (5 bases). CDR3 length equals 16 residues. The germline CDR1 and CDR2 sequences are SGHAT and FQNNGV. Trimming left V 2 bases short and J 4 bases short, with 18 bases between. In nucleotides, the CDR3 is TGTGCCAGCAGCTTATTTGGACCGGGGTCCCCATACGAGCAGTACTTC. Its protein is CASSLFGPGSPYEQYF.